Given below is one T cell receptor beta chain in context. The entry originates in a study of CD8 T cells in Susac syndrome. This CDR3 spans 14 amino acids. With V trimmed by 6 bases and J by 4 bases, 5 bases remained unmatched. Germline V CDR1 and CDR2: MDHEN, SYDVKM. The RNA, about 0.45 to 1 ug, was put through reverse transcription using random hexamers. Each CDR3 protein is one row after TCRdb ran MiXCR on the immunoSEQ multiplex PCR reads. The sample includes about 130,000 distinct CDR3 sequences, approximately 95% of them seen just once. CD8+ and CD4+ blood T cells underwent TCR beta sequencing. TEMRA cells were FACS-enriched, unlike CD8+ and CD4+ T cells, which were negatively isolated.

The TCR sequence derives from a human donor with Susac syndrome. The chain couples TRBV28 to TRBJ1-1; 10 nucleotides line up with TRBD1. The sample consisted of CD8+ T cells from PBMCs. CDR3 DNA: TGTGCCAGCAGCAAGACAGGGGGCATCACTGAAGCTTTCTTT. Translating it yields CASSKTGGITEAFF.